The T cell receptor beta chain under discussion was sequenced for a study of blood T cell repertoires in COVID-19. For the study at large: In each case, the material was cDNA or gDNA derived from T cells, B-cell-depleted T cells, or PBMCs.

This clone turned up a few times. Germline V gives CDR1 MGHDK, CDR2 SYGVNS. Trimming took off 11 bases at V and 0 bases at J, with 17 bases between the two ends. CDR3 length: 15 amino acids. Profiled with immunoSEQ multiplex PCR; TCRdb holds only in-frame clones, not every one. The table lists 380,000 or so clones, 89% of them singletons. The source material was peripheral blood. The V call is TRBV25-1, the J call TRBJ1-3; D is ambiguous. This TCR was recovered from a man aged 35 to 55 with acute or convalescent COVID-19. The CDR3 protein is CADEANVASGNTIYF. CDR3 DNA sequence: TGTGCCGACGAGGCGAACGTAGCCTCTGGAAACACCATATATTTT.